A selection of T cell receptor beta chains follows, all from one sample in a study of T-cell memory formation after mild COVID-19. TCRdb used MiXCR to reprocess the 5' RACE reads, holding one entry per CDR3 protein. The repertoire holds some 600,000 distinct CDR3 sequences, with roughly a sixth as singletons. Sequenced material: PBMCs or a T cell subset sorted from them (not recorded which). All receptors come from an adult woman who had mild COVID-19 (a few samples of this study predate the infection). Cell type and time point are not known. Each CDR3 is given with its conserved first and last residue. A D gene is named only where the DNA matches it firmly. Clone sizes are given selectively: once, few, many, or a class where the clone is expanded.

J | V | size | D | DNA | CDR3
TRBJ2-1 | TRBV6-2/TRBV6-3 | NA | NA | TGTGCCAGCAGTTTTCTTCGGGACTTTGACAATGAGCAGTTCTTC | CASSFLRDFDNEQFF
TRBJ2-1 | TRBV7-9 | many | TRBD2 | TGTGCCAGCAGCTTAGCGCTAGCGGGAGCGGAGGAGCAGTTCTTC | CASSLALAGAEEQFF
TRBJ1-2 | TRBV5-1 | few | NA | TGCGCCAGCAGCGAAGATAACTATGGCTACACCTTC | CASSEDNYGYTF
TRBJ2-2 | TRBV24-1 | NA | NA | TGTGCCACCAGCCCTACAGGGAACCGGGAGCTGTTTTTT | CATSPTGNRELFF
TRBJ2-1 | TRBV19 | NA | NA | TGTGCCAGTAGCGAGGGAGGAAGGGGCTTCTCCTACAATGAGCAGTTCTTC | CASSEGGRGFSYNEQFF
TRBJ2-1 | TRBV24-1 | many | TRBD2 | TGTGCCACCGCGCAACGCGGGGGGGTCTACAATGAGCAGTTCTTC | CATAQRGGVYNEQFF
TRBJ2-5 | TRBV5-4 | few | NA | TGTGCCAGCAGCTTGTCTGACAGAAAAGAGACCCAGTACTTC | CASSLSDRKETQYF
TRBJ2-7 | TRBV7-9 | NA | TRBD2 | TGTGCCAGCAGCATACTTAGAGCGGGAGCCCACGGCGAGCAGTACTTC | CASSILRAGAHGEQYF
TRBJ1-1 | TRBV6-5 | few | NA | TGTGCCAGCACCGTACAGCCGCCCCACACTGAAGCTTTCTTT | CASTVQPPHTEAFF
TRBJ1-3 | TRBV29-1 | few | NA | TGCAGCGTTGTGGCAGTGAGTAGATCTGGAAACACCATATATTTT | CSVVAVSRSGNTIYF
TRBJ2-3 | TRBV20-1 | few | NA | TGCAGTGCTAGACTAGAAAACACAGATACGCAGTATTTT | CSARLENTDTQYF
TRBJ1-1 | TRBV5-1 | NA | NA | TGCGCCAGCAGCGGTGGATCTGGGATCCCTGAAGCTTTCTTT | CASSGGSGIPEAFF
TRBJ1-6 | TRBV12-5 | NA | TRBD1 | TGTGCTAGTGGTTACCTCCCCGACAGGGTTGATTCACCCCTCCACTTT | CASGYLPDRVDSPLHF
TRBJ1-2 | TRBV5-1 | few | NA | TGCGCCAGCAGCCCAGAGGGGGGTGGAGGCTACACCTTC | CASSPEGGGGYTF
TRBJ2-5 | TRBV20-1 | NA | TRBD2 | TGCAGTGCTAGGGTCGGACTAGCCCGAGAGACCCAGTACTTC | CSARVGLARETQYF
TRBJ1-1 | TRBV5-1 | NA | NA | TGCGCCAGCAGCTTGGCCGGAGACTCGAACACTGAAGCTTTCTTT | CASSLAGDSNTEAFF
TRBJ1-1 | TRBV4-1 | NA | NA | TGCGCCAGCAGCCAAGATCTTCCGCACAGGGCGGTGGTCGGTGAAGCTTTCTTT | CASSQDLPHRAVVGEAFF
TRBJ2-7 | TRBV24-1 | few | NA | TGTGCCACCAGTGATTCCCCCAGGAAGGGAGGACAGTACTTC | CATSDSPRKGGQYF
TRBJ1-1 | TRBV4-1 | NA | TRBD1 | TGCGCCAGCAGCCACGAGACAGGGATAGACACTGAAGCTTTCTTT | CASSHETGIDTEAFF
TRBJ1-1 | TRBV20-1 | few | NA | TGCAGTGCTCCCACCGGACAGAGAGAAATGAACACTGAAGCTTTCTTT | CSAPTGQREMNTEAFF
TRBJ1-1 | TRBV12-3/TRBV12-4 | NA | NA | TGTGCCATCAGCGGGACGTCGAACACTGAAGCTTTCTTT | CAISGTSNTEAFF
TRBJ2-1 | TRBV11-3 | NA | NA | TGTGCCAGCAGACCGTCCGGGACACTCCGGGATGAGCAGTTCTTC | CASRPSGTLRDEQFF
TRBJ2-7 | TRBV7-9 | many | NA | TGTGCCAGCAGCTTGTCTCCCTACGAGCAGTACTTC | CASSLSPYEQYF
TRBJ1-2 | TRBV12-3/TRBV12-4 | NA | NA | TGTGCCAGCAGTTTAGAATTGTCCTATGGCTACACCTTC | CASSLELSYGYTF
TRBJ2-2 | TRBV5-6 | NA | TRBD2 | TGTGCCAGCAAAGCTAGCGGGGGATTGAACACCGGGGAGCTGTTTTTT | CASKASGGLNTGELFF
TRBJ1-2 | TRBV30 | NA | NA | TGTGCCTGGACAAAAGGGGCAGGGGATGGCTACACCTTC | CAWTKGAGDGYTF
TRBJ1-2 | TRBV7-9 | NA | TRBD1 | TGTGCCAGCAGCTTATTCGTGGCAGGGGGAGTCCATGGCTACACCTTC | CASSLFVAGGVHGYTF
TRBJ1-1 | TRBV6-4 | NA | TRBD1 | TGTGCCAGCAAACTTGACAGGGCTAACACTGAAGCTTTCTTT | CASKLDRANTEAFF
TRBJ2-7 | TRBV4-2 | few | TRBD2 | TGTGCCAGCAGCCAAGCCTCGACTAGCCCTAGCTCCTACGAGCAGTACTTC | CASSQASTSPSSYEQYF
TRBJ2-7 | TRBV6-4 | NA | NA | TGTGCCAGCAGTGAAACCGCCGGCCGTTACGAGCAGTACTTC | CASSETAGRYEQYF
TRBJ2-5 | TRBV12-5 | NA | NA | TGTGCTAGTGGTTTTAGAGAGACCCAGTACTTC | CASGFRETQYF
TRBJ2-3 | TRBV7-9 | few | TRBD2 | TGTGCCAGCAGCTTAAGGACTAGCGCTAGCACAGATACGCAGTATTTT | CASSLRTSASTDTQYF
TRBJ2-3 | TRBV24-1 | NA | NA | TGTGCCACCAGTGATTTCGGCAACTCGGGTACGCAGTATTTT | CATSDFGNSGTQYF